This paragraph reports one T cell receptor beta chain. The CDR3 length is 15 residues. V was pared by 5 bases and J by 3 bases, with 7 bases of the junction left unmatched. The data derive from a study of CD8 T cells in ankylosing spondylitis. TCR beta libraries were made by quantitative 5'-RACE with molecular barcodes. In TCRdb, the 5' RACE reads were re-called with MiXCR into one record per CDR3 protein. The data contain around 250,000 distinct CDR3 sequences, 30% to 35% of them singletons. The TCR was taken from a male donor with ankylosing spondylitis or in good health (not recorded which). Material for sequencing was blood, either unsorted or a sorted T cell fraction (not recorded which). V usage is TRBV12-3 or TRBV12-4 and J usage is TRBJ2-1, with 7 bases aligning to TRBD2. This CDR3 is CASSHLAGDYNEQFF. Written as DNA, the CDR3 is TGTGCCAGCAGTCACCTGGCGGGGGACTACAATGAGCAGTTCTTC.